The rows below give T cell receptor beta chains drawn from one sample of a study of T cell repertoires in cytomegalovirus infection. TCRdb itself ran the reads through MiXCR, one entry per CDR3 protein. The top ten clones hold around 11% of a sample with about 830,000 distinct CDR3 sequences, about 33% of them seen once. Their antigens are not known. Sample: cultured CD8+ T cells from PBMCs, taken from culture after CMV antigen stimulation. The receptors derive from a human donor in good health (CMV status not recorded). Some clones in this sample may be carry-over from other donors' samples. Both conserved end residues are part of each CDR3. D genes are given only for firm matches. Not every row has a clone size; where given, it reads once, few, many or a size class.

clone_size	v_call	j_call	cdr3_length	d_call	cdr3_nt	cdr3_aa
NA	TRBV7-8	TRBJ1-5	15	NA	TGTGCCAGCAGCCCCTCGTCGGACCGGAATCAGCCCCAGCATTTT	CASSPSSDRNQPQHF
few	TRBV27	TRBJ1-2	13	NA	TGTGCCAGCAGTTCAGACAGTACTTATGGCTACACCTTC	CASSSDSTYGYTF
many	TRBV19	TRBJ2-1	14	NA	TGTGCCAGTAGTAGATACAGCGATTACAATGAGCAGTTCTTC	CASSRYSDYNEQFF
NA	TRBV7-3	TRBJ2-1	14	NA	TGTGCCAGCAGCTCTACAAACTCCTACAATGAGCAGTTCTTC	CASSSTNSYNEQFF
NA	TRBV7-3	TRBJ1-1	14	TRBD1	TGTGCCAGCAGCTTGTCGACAGGGACCACTGAAGCTTTCTTT	CASSLSTGTTEAFF
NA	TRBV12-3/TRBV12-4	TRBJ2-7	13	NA	TGTGCCAGCAGTACCCCGATGGCCTACGAGCAGTACTTC	CASSTPMAYEQYF
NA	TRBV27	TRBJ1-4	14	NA	TGTGCCAGCGGCCCCCCGGGGCAGGGTGAAAAACTGTTTTTT	CASGPPGQGEKLFF
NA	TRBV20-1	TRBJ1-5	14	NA	TGCAGTGCTGGGCGACGGGGGTTCAATCAGCCCCAGCATTTT	CSAGRRGFNQPQHF
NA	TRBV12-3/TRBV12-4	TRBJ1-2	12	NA	TGTGCCAGCAACAAGGACAACTATGGCTACACCTTC	CASNKDNYGYTF
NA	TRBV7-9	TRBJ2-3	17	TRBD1	TGTGCCAGCAGCCCTAAGGTCCCGACAGGGGACCCAGATACGCAGTATTTT	CASSPKVPTGDPDTQYF
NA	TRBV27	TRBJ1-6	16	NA	TGTGCCAGCAGTTTATCAGCGCTATTTGGCAGTTCACCCCTCCACTTT	CASSLSALFGSSPLHF
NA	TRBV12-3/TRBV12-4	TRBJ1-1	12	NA	TGTGCCAGCACCCCGACGGTTCGGGGGGCTTTCTTT	CASTPTVRGAFF
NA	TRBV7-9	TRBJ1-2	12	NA	TGTGCCAGCATCCCACAGGGAGACGGCTACACCTTC	CASIPQGDGYTF
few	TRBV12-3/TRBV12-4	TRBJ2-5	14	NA	TGTGCCAGCAGTTTAGGGCAGATCCAAGAGACCCAGTACTTC	CASSLGQIQETQYF
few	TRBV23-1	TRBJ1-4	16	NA	TGCGCCAGCAGCTTCTTCCCGGGGGCGGAGAATGAAAAACTGTTTTTT	CASSFFPGAENEKLFF
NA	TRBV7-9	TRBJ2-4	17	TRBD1	TGTGCCAGCAGCGGACCGGGACAGGTACTAGCCAAAAACATTCAGTACTTC	CASSGPGQVLAKNIQYF
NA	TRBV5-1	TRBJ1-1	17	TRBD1	TGCGCCAGCAGCTTGCAGGGACAGGGCGTCGGAGACACTGAAGCTTTCTTT	CASSLQGQGVGDTEAFF
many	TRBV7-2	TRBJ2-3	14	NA	TGTGCCAGCAGCTTAGTTCTGTCCGGAGATACGCAGTATTTT	CASSLVLSGDTQYF
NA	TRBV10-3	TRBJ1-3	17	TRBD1	TGTGCCATCAGTGACTGGGACAGGGGCCGGCATGGAAACACCATATATTTT	CAISDWDRGRHGNTIYF
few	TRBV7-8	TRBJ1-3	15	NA	TGTGCCAGCAGATTAGACCGAAGCTCTGGAAACACCATATATTTT	CASRLDRSSGNTIYF
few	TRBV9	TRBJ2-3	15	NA	TGTGCCAGCAGCGTAGCTGTAGTCTCAGCAGATACGCAGTATTTT	CASSVAVVSADTQYF
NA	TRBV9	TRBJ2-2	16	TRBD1	TGTGCCAGCAGCGCACCTGACAGGGGAAATACCGGGGAGCTGTTTTTT	CASSAPDRGNTGELFF
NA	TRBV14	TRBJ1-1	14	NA	TGTGCCAGCAGCCAAGGGAGGGTCGGCACTGAAGCTTTCTTT	CASSQGRVGTEAFF
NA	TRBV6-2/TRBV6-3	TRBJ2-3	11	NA	TGTGCCAGCCTCAGGGAATATACGCAGTATTTT	CASLREYTQYF
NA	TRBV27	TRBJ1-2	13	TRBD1	TGTGCCAGCTCCTGGGACAGGGAGGATGGCTACACCTTC	CASSWDREDGYTF
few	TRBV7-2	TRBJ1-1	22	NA	TGTGCCAGCAGCTTATGGGCAACTCAAAAAGGGGTTAGCACGGATTTGAACACTGAAGCTTTCTTT	CASSLWATQKGVSTDLNTEAFF
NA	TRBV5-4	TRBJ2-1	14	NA	TGTGCCAGCAGCTTGGCCCACCCGTCGGATGAGCAGTTCTTC	CASSLAHPSDEQFF
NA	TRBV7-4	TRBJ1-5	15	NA	TGTGCCAGCAGCTTAAGGGGGTACGGTGATCAGCCCCAGCATTTT	CASSLRGYGDQPQHF
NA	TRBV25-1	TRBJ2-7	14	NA	TGTGCCAGCAGCCTGGACGGGCTCGCCTACGAGCAGTACTTC	CASSLDGLAYEQYF
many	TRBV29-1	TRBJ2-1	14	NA	TGCAGCGTTGCAGGTGACAGGCCATACAATGAGCAGTTCTTC	CSVAGDRPYNEQFF
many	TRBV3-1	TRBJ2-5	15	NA	TGTGCCAGCAGCCAAGCTTTTCACAACCAAGAGACCCAGTACTTC	CASSQAFHNQETQYF
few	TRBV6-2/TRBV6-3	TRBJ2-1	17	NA	TGTGCCAGCAGTTTTTCCCCCCCCTCCAGCTCCTACAATGAGCAGTTCTTC	CASSFSPPSSSYNEQFF
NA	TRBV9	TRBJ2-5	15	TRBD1	TGTGCCAGCAGTCCCCGGACAGGGAATCAGGAGACCCAGTACTTC	CASSPRTGNQETQYF
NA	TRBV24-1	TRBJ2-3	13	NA	TGTGCCACCAGTGATACGGGACTGACTTTTCAGTATTTT	CATSDTGLTFQYF
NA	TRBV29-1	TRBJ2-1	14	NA	TGCAGCGTTACTACTGTGGGGGCACTCAATGAGCAGTTCTTC	CSVTTVGALNEQFF
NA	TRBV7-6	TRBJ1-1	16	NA	TGTGCCAGCGCCCTAGCCCTGACGTCCTCGAACACTGAAGCTTTCTTT	CASALALTSSNTEAFF
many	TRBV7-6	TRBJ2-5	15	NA	TGTGCCAGCAGTTTCCCCAGGGAAACCGAAGAGACCCAGTACTTC	CASSFPRETEETQYF
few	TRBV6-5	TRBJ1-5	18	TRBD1	TGTGCCAGCAGTCTTGGGACAGGGGGCAGGGGTAGCAATCAGCCCCAGCATTTT	CASSLGTGGRGSNQPQHF
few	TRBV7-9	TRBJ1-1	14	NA	TGTGCCAGCAGACAACCGGAGATGAACACTGAAGCTTTCTTT	CASRQPEMNTEAFF
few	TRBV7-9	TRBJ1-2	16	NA	TGTGCCAGCAGTTCCATGATTCGGGGACGTAACTATGGCTACACCTTC	CASSSMIRGRNYGYTF
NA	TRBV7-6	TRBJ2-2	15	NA	TGTGCCAGCAGCGCAAATGGGGGGGCCACCGGGGAGCTGTTTTTT	CASSANGGATGELFF
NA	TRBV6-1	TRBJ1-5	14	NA	TGTGCCAGCTGGGAGAGGGTTAGCAATCAGCCCCAGCATTTT	CASWERVSNQPQHF
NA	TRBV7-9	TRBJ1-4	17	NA	TGTGCCAGCAGCTTTACCTCGAGAGGAACAACTAATGAAAAACTGTTTTTT	CASSFTSRGTTNEKLFF
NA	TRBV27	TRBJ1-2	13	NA	TGTGCCAGCAGTTTATTGGGTGTCTTTGGCTACACCTTC	CASSLLGVFGYTF
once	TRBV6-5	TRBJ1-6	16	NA	TGTGCCAGCAGTTACTCGTCCGCAGCGTATAATTCACCCCTCCACTTT	CASSYSSAAYNSPLHF
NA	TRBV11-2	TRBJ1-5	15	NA	TGTGCCAGCAGCTTAGGGGGGGCCCACAATCAGCCCCAGCATTTT	CASSLGGAHNQPQHF
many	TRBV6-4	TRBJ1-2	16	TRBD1	TGTGCCAGCAGTTCTACCGGGACAGGGCCTAGGTATGGCTACACCTTC	CASSSTGTGPRYGYTF
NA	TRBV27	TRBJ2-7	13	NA	TGTGCCAGCAGTAAGGGAGCCAGCTACGAGCAGTACTTC	CASSKGASYEQYF
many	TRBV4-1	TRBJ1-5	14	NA	TGCGCCAGCAGCCCACAGGTTAGCAATCAGCCCCAGCATTTT	CASSPQVSNQPQHF
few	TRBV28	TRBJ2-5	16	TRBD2	TGTGCCAGCAGTTCGATCCGGACTAGCGGGGCAGAGACCCAGTACTTC	CASSSIRTSGAETQYF
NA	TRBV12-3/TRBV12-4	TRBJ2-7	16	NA	TGTGCCAGCAGTCCTCCCGACGGAGGATCTACCTACGAGCAGTACTTC	CASSPPDGGSTYEQYF
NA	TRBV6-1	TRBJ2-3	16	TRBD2	TGTGCCAGTCAATTAAGGCGGGGGGCGGGCACAGATACGCAGTATTTT	CASQLRRGAGTDTQYF
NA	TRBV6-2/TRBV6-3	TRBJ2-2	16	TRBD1	TGTGCCAGCAGGGCCCCAGGGGGCGGCGGCACCGGGGAGCTGTTTTTT	CASRAPGGGGTGELFF
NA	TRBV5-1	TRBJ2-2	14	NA	TGCGCCAGCAGCTTGGCTTCTAGCACCGGGGAGCTGTTTTTT	CASSLASSTGELFF
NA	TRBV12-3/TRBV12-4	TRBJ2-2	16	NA	TGTGCCAGCAGCACGACGGAACAGGGAAACACCGGGGAGCTGTTTTTT	CASSTTEQGNTGELFF
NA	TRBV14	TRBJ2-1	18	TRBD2	TGTGCCAGCAGCCAAGTGGGTTGGAAGACTAGCGGGGGGGTTGGGCAGTTCTTC	CASSQVGWKTSGGVGQFF
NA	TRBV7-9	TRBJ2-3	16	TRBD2	TGTGCCAGCACCGGGGGAGCGGGGGGCAGCACAGATACGCAGTATTTT	CASTGGAGGSTDTQYF
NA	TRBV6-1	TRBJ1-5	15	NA	TGTGCCAGCACTGCCGGGCCCCCCCGGAATCAGCCCCAGCATTTT	CASTAGPPRNQPQHF
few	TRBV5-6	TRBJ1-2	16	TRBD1	TGTGCCAGCAGCTTCAACCAGGGGGCGTCTAACTATGGCTACACCTTC	CASSFNQGASNYGYTF
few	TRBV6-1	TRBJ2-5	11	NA	TGTGCCAGCGTGGCCCAAGAGACCCAGTACTTC	CASVAQETQYF